Following are 27 T cell receptor beta chains from one sample sequenced in a study of blood T cell repertoires in COVID-19. Measured with immunoSEQ multiplex PCR; TCRdb has only the in-frame clones, and not every one. The sample has nearly 80,000 clones, around 83% seen once; the top ten hold under 45%. Sequenced: peripheral blood. Receptors were obtained from a woman aged 70-85 years with acute or convalescent COVID-19.

CDR3 in amino acids: CATQAEGITGANVLTF. The CDR3 DNA reads TGTGCCACTCAAGCGGAGGGAATCACTGGGGCCAACGTCCTGACTTTC. The chain has TRBV19 and TRBJ2-6, with a possible D match to TRBD2 (6 bases). V lost 10 bases and J 2 bases, leaving 18 bases between the germline ends. The CDR3 consists of 16 residues. Germline V gene data show CDR1 as LNHDA and CDR2 as SQIVND (reference sequence).

The chain uses TRBV3-1 (or the pseudogene TRBV3-2) and TRBJ1-3; TRBD1 is a possible D gene (5 bases). CDR1 is LGHDT, CDR2 YNNKEL, per germline (reference sequence). Trimming pared 3 bases from V and 0 bases from J, leaving 6 bases between. The CDR3 loop spans 14 amino acids. CDR3 in amino acids: CASSHTGSGNTIYF. The DNA for the CDR3 is TGTGCCAGCAGCCATACAGGCTCTGGAAACACCATATATTTT.

The chain is built from TRBV2 and TRBJ2-3; D remains ambiguous. Germline V gene data show CDR1 as SNHLY and CDR2 as FYNNEI. The CDR3 has 15 residues. Between the trimmed V and J ends, which lost 1 base and 5 bases, there was a span of 13 bases. The CDR3 DNA is TGTGCCAGCAGTGAAGACGTTAGCAGAGAAGATACGCAGTATTTT. This sequence encodes CASSEDVSREDTQYF.

The V gene is TRBV9, the J gene TRBJ1-2; 12 bases line up with TRBD1. The CDR3 spans 18 residues. Germline V gives CDR1 SGDLS, CDR2 YYNGEE. V shed 4 bases and J 4 bases; nucleotides not matched to a gene: 14. The CDR3 DNA reads TGTGCCAGCAGCACCCCGGGACAGGGGGCGGTGGTTGGCTATGGCTACACCTTC. Encoded protein: CASSTPGQGAVVGYGYTF. Supplemented by reference TRBV9 and TRBJ1-2, the full variable domain reads DSGVTQTPKHLITATGQRVTLRCSPRSGDLSVYWYQQSLDQGLQFLIQYYNGEERAKGNILERFSAQQFPDLHSELNLSSLELGDSALYFCASSTPGQGAVVGYGYTFGSGTRLTVV.

This chain links TRBV19 with TRBJ1-5; D remains ambiguous. Germline V gives CDR1 LNHDA, CDR2 SQIVND (reference sequence). This CDR3 has 13 residues. V was shortened by 2 bases and J by 2 bases, with 4 bases between the two germline ends. CDR3 loop: CASSITGNQPQHF. The DNA for the CDR3 is TGTGCCAGTAGTATAACTGGCAATCAGCCCCAGCATTTT.

In nucleotides, the CDR3 is TGCGCCAGCAGGGGACTAGCGGGAGGGCCGGGTAGGAACATTCAGTACTTC. Translation gives CASRGLAGGPGRNIQYF. The chain uses TRBV4-1 and TRBJ2-4; 16 bases map to TRBD2. CDR1 is MGHRA, CDR2 YSYEKL, per germline. V was clipped by 6 bases and J by 7 bases; unmatched bases: 9. This CDR3 is built from 17 residues.

This chain uses TRBV4-2 with TRBJ2-7; 8 nucleotides match TRBD1. V was pared by 5 bases and J by 5 bases, with 8 bases of the junction left unmatched. Germline CDR1 LGHNA, CDR2 YNFKEQ. The CDR3 spans 14 residues. The CDR3 sequence: CASSSQGAMDEQYF. In DNA, the CDR3 is TGTGCCAGCAGCTCCCAGGGGGCGATGGACGAGCAGTACTTC.

The V and J genes are TRBV5-1 and TRBJ2-1; 10 positions agree with TRBD2. Germline V gives CDR1 SGHRS, CDR2 YFSETQ. The CDR3 sequence is 16 residues long. V shed 0 bases and J 5 bases; nucleotides not matched to a gene: 5. CDR3 in DNA: TGCGCCAGCAGCTTGGGAGCGGGAGGGCCTAACAATGAGCAGTTCTTC. This translates into CASSLGAGGPNNEQFF.

V usage is TRBV2 and J usage is TRBJ2-7; D call uncertain. V was shortened by 6 bases and J by 6 bases, with 15 bases between the two germline ends. CDR3 size: 13 residues. The germline CDR1 and CDR2 sequences are SNHLY and FYNNEI. The CDR3 spells CASRETQLSEQYF. The CDR3 nucleotides read TGTGCCAGCAGGGAGACTCAACTGTCCGAGCAGTACTTC.

The chain uses TRBV30 and TRBJ2-7; perhaps TRBD1 as D (6 bases). V dropped 2 bases and J dropped 5 bases, with 10 bases sitting between them. Germline V CDR1 and CDR2: GTSNPN, SVGIG (reference sequence). The CDR3 has 12 residues. The CDR3 sequence: CAWSRRGDEQYF. Here the CDR3 DNA reads TGTGCCTGGAGTCGCAGGGGTGACGAGCAGTACTTC.

V and J are TRBV19 and TRBJ1-6, with D perhaps TRBD1 (5 bases). Per germline, CDR1 LNHDA and CDR2 SQIVND (reference sequence). Deletions cut 7 bases from V and 9 bases from J, with 16 bases between. There are 14 residues in the CDR3. The CDR3 region has the DNA TGTGCCAGTAATCCACGGGGGGAGGGTTCACCCCTCCACTTT. As protein: CASNPRGEGSPLHF.

The CDR3 protein is CASSPAPADLYGYTF. CDR3 nucleotide sequence: TGTGCCAGCTCACCAGCCCCTGCAGATCTCTATGGCTACACCTTC. The V and J genes are TRBV18 and TRBJ1-2; unclear D gene. Germline loops: CDR1 KGHSH, CDR2 LQKENI. V lost 2 bases and J 4 bases, leaving 14 bases between the germline ends. This CDR3 contains 15 residues.

V and J are TRBV18 and TRBJ2-7, with D tentatively TRBD1 (5 bases). Germline lookup yields CDR1 KGHSH and CDR2 LQKENI. V lost 2 bases and J lost 9, with 14 bases in between. The CDR3 has 13 residues. The CDR3 loop is CASSPKAGIGQYF. In DNA form, the CDR3 reads TGTGCCAGCTCACCAAAAGCAGGGATCGGGCAGTACTTC. The full variable domain, in which reference TRBV18 and TRBJ2-7 provide the parts outside the CDR3, is NAGVMQNPRHLVRRRGQEARLRCSPMKGHSHVYWYRQLPEEGLKFMVYLQKENIIDESGMPKERFSAEFPKEGPSILRIQQVVRGDSAAYFCASSPKAGIGQYFGPGTRLTVT.

The V call is TRBV6-5, the J call TRBJ2-2, with D possibly matching TRBD1 (6 bases). V lost 6 bases to trimming and J lost 3 bases, with 11 bases between them. The CDR3 is 14 residues long. CDR1 and CDR2 from the germline V gene are MNHEY and SVGAGI. CDR3 residues: CASRVGQYTGELFF. CDR3 sequence (DNA): TGTGCCAGCAGGGTCGGACAGTACACCGGGGAGCTGTTTTTT.

This rearrangement joins TRBV29-1 to TRBJ2-1; possibly TRBD2 for D (6 bases). V gave up 0 bases and J gave up 0 bases, with 12 bases separating them. Germline CDR1 and CDR2: SQVTM and ANQGSEA. The CDR3 covers 16 residues. The CDR3 loop reads CSVEEIPGDSYNEQFF. The CDR3 nucleotides are TGCAGCGTTGAAGAAATACCGGGAGACTCCTACAATGAGCAGTTCTTC.

This clone has a single count. This sequence joins TRBV14 and TRBJ1-1, with D possibly TRBD1 on 6 matching bases. V lost 3 bases to trimming and J lost 5 bases, with 13 bases between them. The CDR3 spans 14 residues. Per germline, CDR1 SGHDN and CDR2 FVKESK. The CDR3 reads CASSQGGRGTEAFF. The CDR3 coding sequence is TGTGCCAGCAGCCAGGGGGGGCGAGGGACTGAAGCTTTCTTT.

The CDR3 spells CASLPSTGTGVTGELFF. In DNA, the CDR3 is TGCGCCAGCCTTCCATCCACCGGGACAGGGGTCACCGGGGAGCTGTTTTTT. J is TRBJ2-2 and V is TRBV5-1; 10 bases align to TRBD1. This CDR3 has 17 amino acids. Germline assignment: CDR1 SGHRS and CDR2 YFSETQ. V lost 7 bases, J lost 4 bases, and 13 bases stayed unmatched.

The chain uses TRBV11-2 and TRBJ1-2; no reliable D call. CDR1 and CDR2 from the germline V gene are SGHAT and FQNNGV. This CDR3 is built from 13 residues. Deletions cut 0 bases from V and 2 bases from J, with 4 bases between. The CDR3 coding sequence is TGTGCCAGCAGCTTAGACAGGAACTATGGCTACACCTTC. Translation gives CASSLDRNYGYTF. Together with reference TRBV11-2 and TRBJ1-2, the CDR3 gives the full variable domain: EAGVAQSPRYKIIEKRQSVAFWCNPISGHATLYWYQQILGQGPKLLIQFQNNGVVDDSQLPKDRFSAERLKGVDSTLKIQPAKLEDSAVYLCASSLDRNYGYTFGSGTRLTVV.

This chain connects TRBV12-5 to TRBJ1-1; tentative D call: TRBD1 (6 bases). In germline, CDR1 is LGHNT, CDR2 FRNRAP. There are 14 residues in the CDR3. The V gene lost 0 bases and the J gene lost 1 base, with 6 bases spanning the gap. The CDR3 DNA follows: TGTGCTAGTGGTTTGGTACAGGGGAACACTGAAGCTTTCTTT. Translation: CASGLVQGNTEAFF. The full variable domain, completed using reference TRBV12-5 and TRBJ1-1, is DARVTQTPRHKVTEMGQEVTMRCQPILGHNTVFWYRQTMMQGLELLAYFRNRAPLDDSGMPKDRFSAEMPDATLATLKIQPSEPRDSAVYFCASGLVQGNTEAFFGQGTRLTVV.

The V call is TRBV3-1 (or the pseudogene TRBV3-2), the J call TRBJ2-2; D gene unclear. Germline V lookup: CDR1 LGHDT, CDR2 YNNKEL (reference sequence). CDR3 length: 15 residues. V dropped 4 bases and J dropped 1 base, with 10 bases sitting between them. CDR3 DNA: TGTGCCAGCAGCCCAGGCTCCGGGAACACCGGGGAGCTGTTTTTT. Translation gives CASSPGSGNTGELFF.

The V gene is TRBV15, the J gene TRBJ2-5; the match to TRBD2 covers 12 bases. There are 15 residues in the CDR3. V dropped 5 bases and J dropped 3; count of bases not matched to a gene: 4. CDR1 and CDR2 from the germline V gene are LNHNV and YYDKDF (reference sequence). The CDR3: CATSLRLAGEETQYF. The CDR3 bases are TGTGCCACCAGCTTACGACTAGCGGGAGAAGAGACCCAGTACTTC.

This clone showed up just a few times. The genes are TRBV27 and TRBJ2-7; 7 bases are shared with TRBD2. Germline assignment: CDR1 MNHEY and CDR2 SMNVEV (reference sequence). CDR3 length: 15 amino acids. With 3 bases clipped from V and 2 bases from J, the junction kept 7 bases outside the gene matches. CDR3 coding DNA: TGTGCCAGCAGTTTCGAGGGGACTACCCCCTACGAGCAGTACTTC. Amino acids: CASSFEGTTPYEQYF.

The chain has TRBV6-4 and TRBJ1-4; D call uncertain. V dropped 5 bases and J dropped 8 bases, with 15 bases sitting between them. CDR3 length equals 14 residues. The germline CDR1 and CDR2 sequences are MRHNA and SNTAGT. CDR3 protein: CASSLSVFREKLFF. DNA for the CDR3: TGTGCCAGCAGTCTTAGCGTTTTCAGAGAAAAACTGTTTTTT.

The rearrangement uses TRBV25-1 and TRBJ2-7, with 9 bases that match TRBD2. The germline V gene encodes CDR1 MGHDK and CDR2 SYGVNS. V dropped 6 bases and J dropped 4; count of bases not matched to a gene: 10. The CDR3 loop spans 15 amino acids. The DNA of the CDR3 is TGTGCCAGCAGCGACGGAGCGGGAGGCTTGTACGAGCAGTACTTC. Translating it yields CASSDGAGGLYEQYF.

The V call is TRBV5-1, the J call TRBJ2-3, with 9 nucleotides matching TRBD2. V lost 7 bases and J lost 4; bases outside the gene matches: 10. CDR3 length: 15 residues. In germline, CDR1 is SGHRS, CDR2 YFSETQ. In DNA, the CDR3 is TGCGCCAGCCGCCTGGCGGGAGGGTTATCAGATACGCAGTATTTT. Its translation is CASRLAGGLSDTQYF.

The table lists this clone with a count of one. V and J are TRBV5-1 and TRBJ2-2; maybe TRBD1 (7 bases). V was cut by 4 bases and J by 3 bases, with 13 bases left in between. Germline assignment: CDR1 SGHRS and CDR2 YFSETQ. The CDR3 has 15 amino acids. CDR3 nucleotide sequence: TGCGCCAGCAGCGCCCAGGGGGGCCACACCGGGGAGCTGTTTTTT. Protein sequence: CASSAQGGHTGELFF.

The rearrangement joins TRBV6-2 or TRBV6-3 to TRBJ1-5, with TRBD1 identical over 7 bases. Germline trimming cut 5 bases from V and 5 bases from J; bases unmatched to any gene: 9. This CDR3 contains 15 residues. Germline-derived CDR1 and CDR2 are MNHEY and SVGEGT. In nucleotides, the CDR3 is TGTGCCAGCAGTGCCGGGACAGCTCTTTATCAGCCCCAGCATTTT. Translation: CASSAGTALYQPQHF.